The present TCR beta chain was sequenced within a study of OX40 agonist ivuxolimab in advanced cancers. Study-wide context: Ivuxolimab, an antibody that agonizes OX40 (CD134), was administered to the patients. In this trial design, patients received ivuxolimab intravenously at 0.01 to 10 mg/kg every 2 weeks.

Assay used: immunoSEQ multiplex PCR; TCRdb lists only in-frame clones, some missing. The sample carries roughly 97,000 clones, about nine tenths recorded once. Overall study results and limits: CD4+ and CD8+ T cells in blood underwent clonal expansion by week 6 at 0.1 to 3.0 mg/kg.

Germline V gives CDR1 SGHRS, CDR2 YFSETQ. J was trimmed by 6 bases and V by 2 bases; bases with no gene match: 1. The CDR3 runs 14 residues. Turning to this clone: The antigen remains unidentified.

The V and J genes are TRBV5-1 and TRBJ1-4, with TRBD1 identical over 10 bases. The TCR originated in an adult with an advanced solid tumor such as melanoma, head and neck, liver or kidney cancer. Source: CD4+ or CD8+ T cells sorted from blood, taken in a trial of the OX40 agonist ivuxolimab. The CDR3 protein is CASSFGTGDEKLFF. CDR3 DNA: TGCGCCAGCAGCTTTGGGACAGGGGATGAAAAACTGTTTTTT.